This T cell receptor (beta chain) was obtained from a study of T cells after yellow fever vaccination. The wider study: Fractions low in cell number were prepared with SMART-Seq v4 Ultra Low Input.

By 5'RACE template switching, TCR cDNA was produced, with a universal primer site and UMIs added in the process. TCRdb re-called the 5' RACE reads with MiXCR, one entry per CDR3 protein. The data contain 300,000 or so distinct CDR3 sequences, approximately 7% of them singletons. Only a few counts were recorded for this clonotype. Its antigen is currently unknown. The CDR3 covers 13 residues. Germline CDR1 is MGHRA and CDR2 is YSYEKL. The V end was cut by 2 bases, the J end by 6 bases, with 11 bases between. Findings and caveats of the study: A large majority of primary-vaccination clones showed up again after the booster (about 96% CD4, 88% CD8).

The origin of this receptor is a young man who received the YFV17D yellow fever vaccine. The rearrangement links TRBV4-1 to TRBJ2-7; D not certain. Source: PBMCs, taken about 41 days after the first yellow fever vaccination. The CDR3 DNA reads TGCGCCAGCAGCCAAACCCCAGTGGGCGAGCAGTACTTC. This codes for CASSQTPVGEQYF.